This T cell receptor beta chain was documented in a study of CD8 T cells in ankylosing spondylitis. CDR3 length equals 16 residues. V lost 4 bases to trimming and J lost 0 bases, with 12 bases between them. Germline V gene lookup returns CDR1 MNHEY and CDR2 SVGAGI. This clonotype was recorded at least ten times. Its antigen is unknown. Findings of the study overall: Disease-linked clones displayed a CD8+ phenotype and appeared relatively rarely in peripheral blood. From matched ankylosing spondylitis synovial fluid, disease-linked clones were reportedly recovered at significantly enriched levels. Existing reports had already noted some motif variants in reactive arthritis synovial fluid and blood.

TCRdb passed the 5' RACE reads through MiXCR, listing each CDR3 protein once. The data hold some 300,000 distinct CDR3 sequences, with less than 25% observed a single time. Sequencing was done on a sample of blood, either unsorted or a sorted T cell fraction (not recorded which). V and J are TRBV6-5 and TRBJ2-2; D tentatively fits TRBD1 or TRBD2 (5 bases each). This clonotype was obtained from a female donor with ankylosing spondylitis or in good health (not recorded which). Here the CDR3 reads CASSLAGAANTGELFF. The CDR3, as DNA: TGTGCCAGCAGTTTGGCCGGGGCGGCGAACACCGGGGAGCTGTTTTTT.